This T cell receptor (beta chain) was obtained from a study of shared clonotypes between healthy human individuals. The CDR3 spans 13 residues. Germline-derived CDR1 and CDR2 are SQVTM and ANQGSEA. With 0 bases removed from V and 7 bases from J, the gap between germline ends came to 7 bases. Sequencing used immunoSEQ multiplex PCR; TCRdb keeps in-frame clones, though not all of them. The sample lists approximately 2.5 million clones, over 85% occurring once. V usage is TRBV29-1 and J usage is TRBJ1-6; no firm D call. Input material: naive CD4+ T cells from PBMCs. The subset here: CD45RA+ positively selected. The TCR comes from a young man in good health. Some clones in this sample may be carry-over from other donors' samples. CDR3 bases: TGCAGCGTTGAAGATCGCGAGAATTCACCCCTCCACTTT. It specifies CSVEDRENSPLHF.